This T cell receptor beta chain was sequenced for a study of blood T cell repertoires in COVID-19. The CDR3 extends over 14 amino acids. The V gene lost 4 bases and the J gene lost 8 bases, with 15 bases spanning the gap. Germline CDR1 reads WNHNN; CDR2 reads SYGVQD (reference sequence). Libraries were prepared by immunoSEQ multiplex PCR; TCRdb keeps only in-frame clonotypes and omits some of them. The top ten clones hold around 4% of a sample with about 160,000 clones, approximately 87% of them seen once. The sequencing input was peripheral blood. This receptor was identified in a woman in her 70s with acute or convalescent COVID-19. The rearrangement uses TRBV10-1 and TRBJ2-1; tentatively, D is TRBD1 (6 bases). The CDR3 here is CASSVGGVMDEQFF. The CDR3 DNA sequence: TGCGCCAGCAGTGTTGGGGGCGTTATGGATGAGCAGTTCTTC.